One sample yielded the 20 T cell receptor beta chains listed below, sequenced in a study of shared clonotypes between healthy human individuals. The repertoire was sequenced with immunoSEQ multiplex PCR; TCRdb's copy has only in-frame clones and lacks some. Of about 2.1 million clones listed, roughly 91% are singletons. Naivety among CD8 cells was defined by CD45RO negativity and positive CCR7 selection, thereby excluding terminally differentiated effector memory CD45RA+ cells. Sequenced material: naive CD8+ T cells from PBMCs. The receptors stem from a man aged 18 to 30 in good health. Some clones in this sample may be carry-over from other donors' samples.

V usage is TRBV6-5 and J usage is TRBJ1-1; tentative D call: TRBD1 (5 bases). V was cut by 3 bases and J by 4 bases, with 15 bases left in between. The CDR3 covers 15 residues. Germline assignment: CDR1 MNHEY and CDR2 SVGAGI. CDR3 sequence: CASSYFGGRVTEAFF. CDR3 nucleotide sequence: TGTGCCAGCAGTTATTTCGGGGGACGAGTCACTGAAGCTTTCTTT.

For this clone: This CDR3 is also generated by other DNA sequences in the sample. The chain joins TRBV7-2 to TRBJ2-7; D may be TRBD2 (6 bases). Germline V lookup: CDR1 SGHTA, CDR2 FQGNSA. CDR3 length: 14 amino acids. The V end lost 1 base, the J end lost 4 bases, and 11 bases lay between the germline ends. CDR3: CASSLDWGTYEQYF. The CDR3 DNA sequence: TGTGCCAGCAGCTTAGATTGGGGGACTTACGAGCAGTACTTC.

The chain employs TRBV19 and TRBJ1-1; 10 nucleotides line up with TRBD1. The CDR3 consists of 14 residues. Germline CDR1 LNHDA, CDR2 SQIVND (reference sequence). Germline trimming cut 8 bases from V and 5 bases from J; bases unmatched to any gene: 8. CDR3 amino acids: CASAIRDRGTEAFF. The CDR3 bases are TGTGCCAGTGCAATCCGGGACAGGGGTACTGAAGCTTTCTTT. The complete variable domain, with remaining parts taken from reference TRBV19 and TRBJ1-1, reads DGGITQSPKYLFRKEGQNVTLSCEQNLNHDAMYWYRQDPGQGLRLIYYSQIVNDFQKGDIAEGYSVSREKKESFPLTVTSAQKNPTAFYLCASAIRDRGTEAFFGQGTRLTVV.

Points on this clone: This specimen includes other DNA sequences encoding the same CDR3. The CDR3 DNA sequence: TGTGCCAGCAGTTCGACAGAGAACACTGAAGCTTTCTTT. As protein: CASSSTENTEAFF. The chain combines TRBV28 with TRBJ1-1; D perhaps matches TRBD1 (5 bases). Germline V gene lookup returns CDR1 MDHEN and CDR2 SYDVKM. The CDR3 spans 13 residues. Trimming removed 4 bases at V and 1 base at J, with 7 bases between.

The V and J genes are TRBV7-8 and TRBJ2-1; D perhaps matches TRBD2 (6 bases). This CDR3 is 14 amino acids long. Between the trimmed V and J ends, which lost 5 bases and 4 bases, there was a span of 12 bases. Germline loops: CDR1 SGHVS, CDR2 FQNEAQ. CDR3 in amino acids: CASSPTRAYNEQFF. The CDR3 nucleotides are TGTGCCAGCAGCCCGACTAGGGCTTACAATGAGCAGTTCTTC.

The J gene is TRBJ1-1, the V gene TRBV5-4; D unclear. V was trimmed by 4 bases and J by 0 bases, leaving 10 bases between them. Germline CDR1 SGHNT, CDR2 YYREEE (reference sequence). The CDR3 covers 14 residues. The CDR3 DNA reads TGTGCCAGCAGCCCGACTGCGGTGAACACTGAAGCTTTCTTT. Translating it yields CASSPTAVNTEAFF.

V usage is TRBV11-2 and J usage is TRBJ2-7, with 16 bases that match TRBD2. The CDR3 extends over 18 amino acids. Germline V gene lookup returns CDR1 SGHAT and CDR2 FQNNGV. After removal of 5 bases from V and 2 bases from J, the junction contained 9 bases not matched to a gene. The chain's CDR3 is CASSSGTSGRVGPYEQYF. The CDR3 DNA sequence: TGTGCCAGCAGCAGTGGGACTAGCGGGAGGGTTGGTCCCTACGAGCAGTACTTC.

The chain has TRBV29-1 and TRBJ1-4; D is possibly TRBD1 (5 bases). V shed 5 bases and J shed 8 bases, with 15 bases lying between them. The CDR3 spans 13 residues. CDR1 is SQVTM, CDR2 ANQGSEA, per germline. Here the CDR3 DNA reads TGCAGCGTTACGGGACCGCCGGGGGAAAAACTGTTTTTT. This sequence encodes CSVTGPPGEKLFF.

The V gene is TRBV15, the J gene TRBJ2-3, with 7 nucleotides matching TRBD2. V lost 1 base, J lost 4 bases, and 5 bases stayed unmatched. The CDR3 runs 15 residues. From germline, CDR1 is LNHNV and CDR2 YYDKDF (reference sequence). CDR3 bases: TGTGCCACCAGCAGAGTAACGGGAGGCGCAGATACGCAGTATTTT. It encodes CATSRVTGGADTQYF.

This clone has a single count. The chain joins TRBV7-6 to TRBJ2-7, with 10 positions matching TRBD1. CDR1 and CDR2 from the germline V gene are SGHVS and FNYEAQ. Trimming removed 1 base from V and 1 base from J; junction bases left unmatched: 4. The CDR3 covers 16 residues. The CDR3 reads CASSLDRDRGSYEQYF. For the CDR3, the DNA is TGTGCCAGCAGCTTAGACCGGGACAGGGGATCCTACGAGCAGTACTTC.

This chain connects TRBV28 to TRBJ2-5; the D gene is possibly TRBD2 (5 bases). Germline V gives CDR1 MDHEN, CDR2 SYDVKM. Trimming took off 2 bases at V and 0 bases at J, with 13 bases between the two ends. The CDR3 covers 16 residues. CDR3 coding DNA: TGTGCCAGCAGTTTACGGGCGGGCTCGTACCAAGAGACCCAGTACTTC. Its translation is CASSLRAGSYQETQYF.

The V call is TRBV28, the J call TRBJ2-3; D possibly matches TRBD1 or TRBD2 (5 bases each). The CDR3 runs 16 residues. Trimming shortened V by 0 bases and J by 2 bases, and 12 bases separated the two germline ends. Germline values: CDR1 MDHEN, CDR2 SYDVKM. CDR3 sequence: CASSLWGVRDTDTQYF. In DNA form, the CDR3 reads TGTGCCAGCAGTTTATGGGGGGTGAGAGACACAGATACGCAGTATTTT.

This clone was seen only once. This chain uses TRBV10-3 with TRBJ2-7, with D perhaps matching TRBD2 (6 bases). The germline V and J ends were trimmed by 3 bases and 5 bases, with 17 bases remaining between them. Germline CDR1 is ENHRY and CDR2 is SYGVKD. There are 15 residues in the CDR3. CDR3 nucleotides: TGTGCCATCAGTGACCCCGGGAGACCCCCCCACGAGCAGTACTTC. Protein: CAISDPGRPPHEQYF.

The rearrangement uses TRBV28 and TRBJ2-7; perhaps TRBD1 as D (6 bases). The CDR3 covers 12 residues. The V end was cut by 11 bases, the J end by 0 bases, with 11 bases between. The germline V gene encodes CDR1 MDHEN and CDR2 SYDVKM. CDR3 DNA: TGTGCCTCCCGGGACACCTCCTACGAGCAGTACTTC. This sequence encodes CASRDTSYEQYF.

This clone was detected only once. V is TRBV7-9 and J is TRBJ2-7; tentatively, D is TRBD1 (6 bases). The CDR3 has 16 residues. Trimming cost V 6 bases and J 0 bases, with 18 bases left between them. CDR1 and CDR2 (germline): SEHNR, FQNEAQ (reference sequence). CDR3 amino acids: CASRGVGAESSYEQYF. The CDR3, as DNA: TGTGCCAGCAGGGGCGTGGGGGCGGAAAGCTCCTACGAGCAGTACTTC.

This sequence joins TRBV4-1 and TRBJ2-2; unclear D gene. The CDR3 is 16 amino acids. V lost 0 bases to trimming and J lost 6 bases, with 14 bases between them. The germline CDR1 and CDR2 sequences are MGHRA and YSYEKL. The CDR3 here is CASSQDRASIPGELFF. The CDR3 nucleotides are TGCGCCAGCAGCCAAGATAGGGCTAGTATCCCCGGGGAGCTGTTTTTT.

The chain has TRBV11-2 and TRBJ2-2; 9 bases match TRBD1. CDR1 SGHAT and CDR2 FQNNGV come from the germline V gene. Trimming took 5 bases from V and 3 from J; bases not matched to a gene: 13. The CDR3 loop spans 18 amino acids. CDR3 sequence: CASSTRQGEGRYTGELFF. The CDR3 nucleotides read TGTGCCAGCAGCACACGACAGGGGGAGGGGAGGTACACCGGGGAGCTGTTTTTT. Complete variable domain (other parts from reference TRBV11-2 and TRBJ2-2): EAGVAQSPRYKIIEKRQSVAFWCNPISGHATLYWYQQILGQGPKLLIQFQNNGVVDDSQLPKDRFSAERLKGVDSTLKIQPAKLEDSAVYLCASSTRQGEGRYTGELFFGEGSRLTVL.

The chain has TRBV7-8 and TRBJ2-7; no reliable D call. Germline V gene lookup returns CDR1 SGHVS and CDR2 FQNEAQ. Trimming cost V 0 bases and J 6 bases, with 6 bases left between them. There are 12 residues in the CDR3. The chain's CDR3 is CASSLALGEQYF. For the CDR3, the DNA is TGTGCCAGCAGCTTAGCCCTGGGCGAGCAGTACTTC.

The chain links TRBV7-9 to TRBJ1-1, with unresolved D. CDR3 length: 18 amino acids. The germline gives CDR1 SEHNR, CDR2 FQNEAQ (reference sequence). Trimming cost V 3 bases and J 3 bases, with 23 bases left between them. CDR3 loop: CASSFVWRPRAPDTEAFF. CDR3 DNA: TGTGCCAGCAGCTTTGTCTGGCGACCGCGAGCCCCCGACACTGAAGCTTTCTTT.

The chain employs TRBV19 and TRBJ2-7; 9 bases align to TRBD2. The V and J ends lost 5 bases and 7 bases, in that order; junction bases with no gene match: 12. Germline V gene lookup returns CDR1 LNHDA and CDR2 SQIVND (reference sequence). The CDR3 has 15 amino acids. In DNA form, the CDR3 reads TGTGCCAGTAGTCCCTTAGCGGGAGAGGGACCGGAGCAGTACTTC. Protein: CASSPLAGEGPEQYF.